These 28 T cell receptor beta chains share one sample of origin, sequenced in a study of T cells expressing NK-cell markers. TCRdb re-called the 5' RACE reads; every CDR3 protein appears as one record, without DNA. The clone table shows about 160,000 distinct CDR3 sequences, with the ten largest holding around 18%. Sequenced: blood T cells: a sorted CD56 or NKG2C T cell subset, CD4+ or CD8+ T cells, or bulk PBMC T cells (not recorded which). The origin of the receptors is a woman between 18 and 70 years old in good health.

The chain joins TRBV10-3 to TRBJ2-3; TCRdb indicates TRBD2, and absent DNA this call remains unverified. This CDR3 comprises 15 residues. Germline V gene data show CDR1 as ENHRY and CDR2 as SYGVKD. CDR3 protein: CAISDSGGTTDTQYF.

The gene calls are TRBV6-1 and TRBJ2-6. Germline CDR1 reads MNHNS; CDR2 reads SASEGT. The CDR3 spans 15 residues. CDR3 sequence: CASLFAAAGANVLTF.

This sequence joins TRBV21-1 and TRBJ1-1; lacking DNA, the TRBD1 call made by TCRdb goes unchecked. TRBV21-1 is reported as a pseudogene. This CDR3 has 13 residues. The CDR3 protein is CASTQAANTEAFF.

CDR3 region: CASSPRTADGYTF. The rearrangement links TRBV18 to TRBJ1-2; TCRdb's assignment of TRBD1 cannot be checked, as there is no DNA. This CDR3 spans 13 amino acids. Germline CDR1 and CDR2: KGHSH and LQKENI.

The genes are TRBV27 and TRBJ2-1; absent DNA, TCRdb's TRBD2 call cannot be checked. The germline CDR1 and CDR2 sequences are MNHEY and SMNVEV (reference sequence). The CDR3 is 15 amino acids. CDR3 region: CASSLGLARGNEQFF.

This chain links TRBV5-1 with TRBJ2-3; the D gene TCRdb calls, TRBD1, cannot be checked with no DNA. Germline values: CDR1 SGHRS, CDR2 YFSETQ. The CDR3 is 16 amino acids. CDR3 protein: CASSRGSGIGTDTQYF.

This CDR3 is CSASTLAGGYQETQYF. The V gene is TRBV20-1, the J gene TRBJ2-5; there is no DNA to check the TCRdb D call of TRBD2. Germline V CDR1 and CDR2: DFQATT, SNEGSKA (reference sequence). CDR3 length: 16 residues.

The CDR3 protein is CASSLDPGARQETQYF. The V gene is TRBV5-1, the J gene TRBJ2-5; lacking DNA, the TRBD1 call made by TCRdb goes unchecked. This CDR3 region has 16 residues. Per the germline V gene, CDR1 is SGHRS and CDR2 is YFSETQ.

The chain links TRBV10-3 to TRBJ1-1; the D call of TRBD1 rests on TCRdb alone, since no DNA is present to check it. CDR1 ENHRY and CDR2 SYGVKD come from the germline V gene. This CDR3 contains 14 residues. The CDR3 sequence is CAISPDRGNTEAFF.

This chain connects TRBV20-1 to TRBJ1-1. Germline lookup yields CDR1 DFQATT and CDR2 SNEGSKA (reference sequence). The CDR3 consists of 14 residues. This CDR3 is CSAREQSFNTEAFF.

The rearrangement joins TRBV24-1 to TRBJ2-7; TCRdb gives TRBD1 as the D gene, but with no DNA this cannot be confirmed. CDR1 is KGHDR, CDR2 SFDVKD, per germline. The CDR3 runs to 17 residues. The CDR3 spells CATSDLYTNDRGNEQYF.

The chain combines TRBV12-3 or TRBV12-4 with TRBJ2-1; lacking DNA, the TRBD2 call made by TCRdb goes unchecked. CDR3 length: 15 residues. The CDR3 spells CASILTSGSSLEQFF.

CDR3 amino acids: CASSFLRRGVSDTQYF. V is TRBV5-1 and J is TRBJ2-3; TCRdb gives TRBD2 as the D gene, but with no DNA this cannot be confirmed. Germline V gene sequence: CDR1 SGHRS, CDR2 YFSETQ. This CDR3 region has 16 residues.

CDR3 residues: CRPSEGRAYNEQFF. The J gene is TRBJ2-1, the V gene TRBV20-1; the D call of TRBD1 rests on TCRdb alone, since no DNA is present to check it. Germline-derived CDR1 and CDR2 are DFQATT and SNEGSKA (reference sequence). The CDR3 has 14 residues.

The chain uses TRBV28 and TRBJ2-4; TCRdb proposes TRBD2, but this gene call is untestable without DNA. Germline CDR1 and CDR2: MDHEN and SYDVKM. The CDR3 has 17 amino acids. CDR3 in amino acids: CASSLSRPEGAKNIQYF.

The chain is built from TRBV5-1 and TRBJ2-7; the TRBD1 assignment by TCRdb is unverifiable without DNA. Germline loops: CDR1 SGHRS, CDR2 YFSETQ. The CDR3 loop spans 16 amino acids. The CDR3 protein is CASSLGDRSRGYEQYF.

The V and J genes are TRBV29-1 and TRBJ2-5; lacking DNA, the TRBD2 call made by TCRdb goes unchecked. The germline gives CDR1 SQVTM, CDR2 ANQGSEA. CDR3 length: 13 amino acids. CDR3: CSVDPSGVETQYF.

CDR3 sequence: CASSHGTSYEQYF. This chain connects TRBV6-6 to TRBJ2-7; there is no DNA to check the TCRdb D call of TRBD1. The CDR3 runs 13 residues. Germline V lookup: CDR1 MNHNY, CDR2 SVGAGI (reference sequence).

The CDR3 protein is CASSLGGGAHNEQFF. The V gene is TRBV7-7, the J gene TRBJ2-1; the D gene TCRdb calls, TRBD2, cannot be checked with no DNA. Per germline, CDR1 SSHAT and CDR2 FNYEAQ (reference sequence). The CDR3 loop spans 15 amino acids.

The gene calls are TRBV20-1 and TRBJ2-7. Germline CDR1 is DFQATT and CDR2 is SNEGSKA (reference sequence). This CDR3 contains 14 residues. CDR3 residues: CSARGVVGSYEQYF.

The V gene is TRBV20-1, the J gene TRBJ2-3; TCRdb calls TRBD1, which cannot be checked without DNA. Germline lookup yields CDR1 DFQATT and CDR2 SNEGSKA (reference sequence). The CDR3 length is 14 residues. CDR3 residues: CSASRAGATDTQYF.

The V gene is TRBV5-6, the J gene TRBJ1-1. CDR1 and CDR2 from the germline V gene are SGHDT and YYEEEE. This CDR3 has 12 residues. CDR3 amino acids: CASSLTDTEAFF. The full variable domain, rest sourced from reference TRBV5-6 and TRBJ1-1, is DAGVTQSPTHLIKTRGQQVTLRCSPKSGHDTVSWYQQALGQGPQFIFQYYEEEERQRGNFPDRFSGHQFPNYSSELNVNALLLGDSALYLCASSLTDTEAFFGQGTRLTVV.

V is TRBV19 and J is TRBJ1-2. The CDR3 runs 11 residues. CDR1 LNHDA and CDR2 SQIVND come from the germline V gene (reference sequence). The CDR3 is CASRFDYGYTF.

V usage is TRBV20-1 and J usage is TRBJ2-7. Germline V CDR1 and CDR2: DFQATT, SNEGSKA (reference sequence). The CDR3 loop spans 14 amino acids. The CDR3 reads CSAREVRDTYEQYF.

The chain recombines TRBV5-1 with TRBJ1-2; TCRdb's D call of TRBD1 is untestable without DNA. Looked up from germline, CDR1 is SGHRS and CDR2 is YFSETQ. This CDR3 comprises 15 residues. Here the CDR3 reads CASSLGVRGGHGYTF.

The chain joins TRBV19 to TRBJ1-2; there is no DNA to check the TCRdb D call of TRBD1. Germline CDR1 reads LNHDA; CDR2 reads SQIVND (reference sequence). There are 15 residues in the CDR3. The CDR3 spells CASSIVAGTIYGYTF.

V usage is TRBV28 and J usage is TRBJ2-4; without DNA, the TCRdb call of TRBD1 cannot be checked. CDR3 size: 16 residues. The V gene's germline CDR1 is MDHEN and CDR2 SYDVKM. The CDR3 sequence: CASSLSGQGAKNIQYF.

V and J are TRBV3-1 and TRBJ2-7; the TCRdb D gene call, TRBD1, has no DNA to confirm it. CDR3 length: 14 amino acids. Germline V gives CDR1 LGHDT, CDR2 YNNKEL (reference sequence). This CDR3 reads CASSPPGRSYEQYF.